The 20 T cell receptor beta chains given below trace back to one sample, sequenced in a study of T cells in localized non-small cell lung cancer. Measured with immunoSEQ multiplex PCR; TCRdb has only the in-frame clones, and not every one. The sample lists tens of thousands of clones; more than 75% were seen once. The sequences come from peripheral blood, collected before any cancer treatment. These receptors were taken from a woman aged 35 to 70 with stage I squamous cell lung carcinoma.

The sample holds one count of this clone. The V and J genes are TRBV5-4 and TRBJ2-7; 8 bases align to TRBD1. V shed 4 bases, J shed 3 bases, and the junction held 12 bases outside the gene matches. The germline V gene has CDR1 SGHNT and CDR2 YYREEE (reference sequence). The CDR3 covers 16 residues. CDR3 loop: CASSAGQGPMGYEQYF. The CDR3, as DNA: TGTGCCAGCAGCGCCGGACAGGGCCCCATGGGCTACGAGCAGTACTTC. The complete variable domain, with remaining parts taken from reference TRBV5-4 and TRBJ2-7, reads ETGVTQSPTHLIKTRGQQVTLRCSSQSGHNTVSWYQQALGQGPQFIFQYYREEENGRGNFPPRFSGLQFPNYSSELNVNALELDDSALYLCASSAGQGPMGYEQYFGPGTRLTVT.

The chain is built from TRBV6-5 and TRBJ1-5, with TRBD1 matching 9 bases. After removal of 5 bases from V and 5 bases from J, the junction contained 1 base not matched to a gene. Per germline, CDR1 MNHEY and CDR2 SVGAGI. This CDR3 is built from 13 residues. CDR3 in amino acids: CASSDRGYQPQHF. CDR3 nucleotide sequence: TGTGCCAGCAGTGACAGGGGGTATCAGCCCCAGCATTTT.

This clone appeared a few times. The chain uses TRBV6-6 and TRBJ2-3; 7 bases match TRBD1. The CDR3 sequence is 13 residues long. Germline V gene lookup returns CDR1 MNHNY and CDR2 SVGAGI (reference sequence). Losses at the gene ends were 8 bases for V and 3 bases for J; bases not matched to a gene: 5. The CDR3 DNA reads as TGTGCCAGCCGGGACAGTTTAACAGATACGCAGTATTTT. This sequence encodes CASRDSLTDTQYF.

This clone was seen a single time. The chain uses TRBV9 and TRBJ1-6; a weak D match, TRBD1 (5 bases). The CDR3 runs 14 residues. Germline V gene sequence: CDR1 SGDLS, CDR2 YYNGEE. Trimming removed 0 bases at V and 5 bases at J, with 6 bases between. The CDR3 region is CASSVAGDNSPLHF. For the CDR3, the DNA is TGTGCCAGCAGCGTAGCGGGGGATAATTCACCCCTCCACTTT.

This rearrangement joins TRBV6-5 to TRBJ1-5, with D perhaps TRBD1 (5 bases). The CDR3 contains 12 residues. Germline-derived CDR1 and CDR2 are MNHEY and SVGAGI. The V and J ends lost 6 bases and 4 bases respectively, with 7 bases between them. This chain's CDR3 is CASSQGNQPQHF. CDR3 coding DNA: TGTGCCAGCAGCCAGGGAAATCAGCCCCAGCATTTT.

The chain combines TRBV11-2 with TRBJ1-1; tentatively, D is TRBD1 (6 bases). The germline CDR1 and CDR2 sequences are SGHAT and FQNNGV. Trimming left V 6 bases short and J 6 bases short, with 14 bases between. The CDR3 length is 13 residues. CDR3 in DNA: TGTGCCAGCAGGGAGGGGGTGAGCGCTGAAGCTTTCTTT. Protein: CASREGVSAEAFF. The variable domain in full, with the rest retrieved from reference TRBV11-2 and TRBJ1-1, is EAGVAQSPRYKIIEKRQSVAFWCNPISGHATLYWYQQILGQGPKLLIQFQNNGVVDDSQLPKDRFSAERLKGVDSTLKIQPAKLEDSAVYLCASREGVSAEAFFGQGTRLTVV.

This clone was seen just once. The rearrangement uses TRBV30 and TRBJ2-3, with TRBD1 identical over 8 bases. Germline lookup yields CDR1 GTSNPN and CDR2 SVGIG (reference sequence). The V and J ends lost 3 bases and 6 bases, in that order; junction bases with no gene match: 8. This CDR3 is 14 amino acids long. The CDR3 protein is CAWRRQGIRDTQYF. The CDR3, as DNA: TGTGCCTGGAGGAGACAGGGGATTAGGGATACGCAGTATTTT.

This chain uses TRBV9 with TRBJ2-7; TRBD2 aligns across 10 bases. Germline values: CDR1 SGDLS, CDR2 YYNGEE. V was clipped by 0 bases and J by 5 bases; unmatched bases: 5. CDR3 length: 15 residues. The CDR3 loop is CASSVGGLAGDEQYF. CDR3 in DNA: TGTGCCAGCAGCGTAGGTGGGCTAGCGGGGGACGAGCAGTACTTC.

V is TRBV2 and J is TRBJ2-7; a weak D match, TRBD1 (6 bases). CDR3 length equals 15 residues. Germline V gene data show CDR1 as SNHLY and CDR2 as FYNNEI. The ends were cut back, 2 bases at V and 6 bases at J, with 17 bases in the middle. The CDR3 is CASSERPWGPGEQYF. In DNA form, the CDR3 reads TGTGCCAGCAGTGAACGGCCTTGGGGGCCCGGCGAGCAGTACTTC.

CDR3 loop: CASSSPGGYQETQYF. CDR3 nucleotide sequence: TGTGCCAGCAGCTCGCCGGGGGGGTACCAAGAGACCCAGTACTTC. The gene calls are TRBV5-8 and TRBJ2-5; 8 bases align to TRBD2. The V gene's germline CDR1 is SGHTS and CDR2 YDEGEE. Trimming removed 3 bases from V and 0 bases from J; junction bases left unmatched: 4. This CDR3 has 15 amino acids.

The chain couples TRBV4-1 to TRBJ1-1; D is ambiguous. V lost 2 bases, J lost 6 bases, and 19 bases lay in between. Germline V gives CDR1 MGHRA, CDR2 YSYEKL. The CDR3 totals 16 residues. This chain's CDR3 is CASSQRLTRIGAEAFF. The CDR3 nucleotides read TGCGCCAGCAGCCAAAGGCTGACGAGGATAGGCGCTGAAGCTTTCTTT.

This clone showed up just a few times. The chain links TRBV2 to TRBJ2-1; the match to TRBD2 covers 13 bases. Per the germline V gene, CDR1 is SNHLY and CDR2 is FYNNEI. Trimming removed 2 bases from V and 1 base from J; junction bases left unmatched: 8. The CDR3 length is 19 residues. CDR3 loop: CASSEWWTSGGGSYNEQFF. In DNA form, the CDR3 reads TGTGCCAGCAGTGAATGGTGGACTAGCGGGGGTGGGTCCTACAATGAGCAGTTCTTC.

V is TRBV6-5 and J is TRBJ2-5; TRBD1 agrees at 8 bases. Germline CDR1 MNHEY, CDR2 SVGAGI. V lost 7 bases and J lost 3; bases outside the gene matches: 7. CDR3 length: 14 residues. The DNA for the CDR3 is TGTGCCAGCAATACCTTGGACAGGGAAGAGACCCAGTACTTC. It codes for CASNTLDREETQYF.

This sequence joins TRBV5-1 and TRBJ2-2, with D possibly being TRBD1 (6 bases). Deletions cut 5 bases from V and 2 bases from J, with 13 bases between. Germline V CDR1 and CDR2: SGHRS, YFSETQ. The CDR3 has 15 amino acids. The CDR3: CASRAPGHNTGELFF. The CDR3 nucleotides read TGCGCCAGCAGAGCCCCGGGACATAACACCGGGGAGCTGTTTTTT.

V and J are TRBV9 and TRBJ2-7; TRBD1 or TRBD2 may be the D gene (5 bases each). This CDR3 contains 15 residues. V shed 2 bases and J shed 0 bases, with 12 bases lying between them. Germline CDR1 reads SGDLS; CDR2 reads YYNGEE. CDR3 DNA: TGTGCCAGCAGCGTCGGGACGGGCCACTCCTACGAGCAGTACTTC. Translating it yields CASSVGTGHSYEQYF.

The sample holds one count of this clone. The chain carries TRBV5-1 and TRBJ2-1; 8 nucleotides align to TRBD1. V lost 0 bases, J lost 4 bases, and 3 bases stayed unmatched. In germline, CDR1 is SGHRS, CDR2 YFSETQ. This CDR3 region has 15 residues. The CDR3 region is CASSLEGTGYNEQFF. DNA for the CDR3: TGCGCCAGCAGCTTGGAAGGGACAGGATACAATGAGCAGTTCTTC.

This clone has a handful of counts. The chain recombines TRBV5-1 with TRBJ1-2, with 7 nucleotides matching TRBD1. Germline V gene lookup returns CDR1 SGHRS and CDR2 YFSETQ. Unmatched junction bases numbered 4, after V lost 4 bases and J lost 4 bases. The CDR3 is 13 amino acids. The CDR3 nucleotides are TGCGCCAGCAGCCCATCAGGGGGCTATGGCTACACCTTC. Its translation: CASSPSGGYGYTF.

This clone is a singleton in its sample. The chain combines TRBV11-2 with TRBJ1-2; D is unresolved. The CDR3 is 15 amino acids. Germline CDR1 and CDR2: SGHAT and FQNNGV. Trimming removed 6 bases at V and 8 bases at J, with 22 bases between. CDR3 DNA: TGTGCCAGCAGTCCTTCTGCCCGGGTGTTGAAGGGCTACACCTTC. Translation gives CASSPSARVLKGYTF.

The chain recombines TRBV6-1 with TRBJ2-7; 8 bases fit TRBD2. V shed 7 bases, J shed 2 bases, and the junction held 7 bases outside the gene matches. This CDR3 has 14 residues. Germline CDR1 is MNHNS and CDR2 is SASEGT. CDR3 coding DNA: TGTGCCAGCACCCAGCGGGGGCTTACCTACGAGCAGTACTTC. It translates to CASTQRGLTYEQYF.

The chain combines TRBV2 with TRBJ1-3, with D unclear. This CDR3 comprises 13 residues. Germline V gives CDR1 SNHLY, CDR2 FYNNEI. The V end was cut by 6 bases, the J end by 6 bases, with 12 bases between. The CDR3, as DNA: TGTGCCAGCAGGAGCCCCAGTGAAAACACCATATATTTT. It is translated as CASRSPSENTIYF.